The next 31 T cell receptor beta chains were all read from a single sample in a study of T-cell reconstitution after alpha-beta-depleted transplantation in children. Unique molecular identifiers were built into the TCRbeta library. MiXCR was run by TCRdb on the PCR reads, yielding one entry per CDR3 protein. Here the sample spans 200,000 or so distinct CDR3 sequences, roughly 9.1% being singletons. Source: PBMCs, mostly from graft donor cells, taken 360 days after TCRalphabeta/CD19-depleted stem cell transplant. Source of these receptors: a male patient aged 2-9 years who had a stem cell transplant for acute myeloid leukemia, so the T cells may come from the graft donor.

This clonotype was recorded at least ten times. The J gene is TRBJ2-5, the V gene TRBV7-8; D might be TRBD1 (6 bases). The V end was cut by 5 bases, the J end by 7 bases, with 23 bases between. The CDR3 runs to 16 residues. Germline CDR1 SGHVS, CDR2 FQNEAQ. The CDR3 region is CASSLWDTTMDVTQYF. The CDR3 bases are TGTGCCAGCAGCCTCTGGGACACCACCATGGATGTGACCCAGTACTTC.

This clonotype came up a few times. The chain uses TRBV6-1 and TRBJ1-1; 12 bases match TRBD1. There are 16 residues in the CDR3. Germline-derived CDR1 and CDR2 are MNHNS and SASEGT. The ends lost 8 bases at V and 4 bases at J; junction bases unmatched: 11. CDR3 DNA: TGTGCCAGCGGGGGACAGGGGGCAAAAGCGGGCACTGAAGCTTTCTTT. Encoded protein: CASGGQGAKAGTEAFF.

This clonotype has a count of ten or more. This sequence joins TRBV29-1 and TRBJ1-1, with 8 bases aligning to TRBD1. The CDR3 consists of 14 residues. Germline V lookup: CDR1 SQVTM, CDR2 ANQGSEA. The V and J ends lost 7 bases and 1 base, in that order; junction bases with no gene match: 8. This CDR3 is CSAGAGGANTEAFF. CDR3 sequence (DNA): TGCAGCGCCGGGGCAGGGGGCGCGAACACTGAAGCTTTCTTT.

This clonotype was counted many times. The rearrangement links TRBV6-1 to TRBJ1-2; D perhaps matches TRBD1 (6 bases). Between the trimmed V and J ends, which lost 8 bases and 4 bases, there was a span of 17 bases. Germline CDR1 MNHNS, CDR2 SASEGT. This CDR3 has 14 residues. The CDR3 sequence is CASSYQGLSYGYTF. CDR3 DNA sequence: TGTGCCAGCTCCTACCAGGGGCTGAGCTATGGCTACACCTTC.

The sample holds many counts of this clonotype. V and J are TRBV12-3 or TRBV12-4 and TRBJ2-1; D not resolved. The CDR3 covers 14 residues. V was pared by 8 bases and J by 0 bases, with 11 bases between. CDR3 nucleotides: TGTGCCAGCGTTCCGGAATACTCCTACAATGAGCAGTTCTTC. Translated, it gives CASVPEYSYNEQFF.

This clonotype was found many times. The J gene is TRBJ2-5, the V gene TRBV5-1; no clear D gene. The CDR3 has 14 amino acids. From germline, CDR1 is SGHRS and CDR2 YFSETQ. V gave up 1 base and J gave up 1 base, with 8 bases separating them. In DNA, the CDR3 is TGCGCCAGCAGCTTGACTTCGCTCCAAGAGACCCAGTACTTC. Amino acid sequence: CASSLTSLQETQYF.

This chain links TRBV5-1 with TRBJ1-1; D possibly corresponds to TRBD1 (5 bases). This CDR3 contains 19 residues. The V gene's germline CDR1 is SGHRS and CDR2 YFSETQ. Trimming left V 0 bases short and J 0 bases short, with 21 bases between. CDR3 loop: CASSLARFVGELVNTEAFF. In DNA form, the CDR3 reads TGCGCCAGCAGCTTGGCCCGGTTCGTAGGGGAGCTGGTGAACACTGAAGCTTTCTTT. Full variable domain (remainder filled in from reference TRBV5-1 and TRBJ1-1): KAGVTQTPRYLIKTRGQQVTLSCSPISGHRSVSWYQQTPGQGLQFLFEYFSETQRNKGNFPGRFSGRQFSNSRSEMNVSTLELGDSALYLCASSLARFVGELVNTEAFFGQGTRLTVV.

V is TRBV2 and J is TRBJ2-7; possibly TRBD1 or TRBD2 for D (6 bases each). The CDR3 is 12 amino acids. The germline V and J ends were trimmed by 7 bases and 6 bases, with 13 bases remaining between them. The germline V gene encodes CDR1 SNHLY and CDR2 FYNNEI. The CDR3 nucleotides are TGTGCCAGCACCCCTTGGGGGGCCGAGCAGTACTTC. This translates into CASTPWGAEQYF. Full variable domain (outside the CDR3, taken from reference TRBV2 and TRBJ2-7): EPEVTQTPSHQVTQMGQEVILRCVPISNHLYFYWYRQILGQKVEFLVSFYNNEISEKSEIFDDQFSVERPDGSNFTLKIRSTKLEDSAMYFCASTPWGAEQYFGPGTRLTVT.

The rearrangement links TRBV12-3 or TRBV12-4 to TRBJ2-3; D uncertain. V gave up 10 bases and J gave up 1 base, with 15 bases separating them. This CDR3 spans 14 amino acids. For the CDR3, the DNA is TGTGCCACCACGAGCCAAACTGGCACAGATACGCAGTATTTT. Protein product: CATTSQTGTDTQYF.

In its sample, this clonotype was seen a few times. This rearrangement joins TRBV6-5 to TRBJ2-3; a weak D match, TRBD1 (7 bases). The germline gives CDR1 MNHEY, CDR2 SVGAGI. V was cut by 2 bases and J by 6 bases, with 15 bases left in between. The CDR3 loop spans 15 amino acids. In DNA form, the CDR3 reads TGTGCCAGCAGTTACGGGCAGGGGGGTGGGGATACGCAGTATTTT. This codes for CASSYGQGGGDTQYF.

The V and J genes are TRBV3-1 and TRBJ2-2, with D possibly TRBD2 on 6 matching bases. The germline CDR1 and CDR2 sequences are LGHDT and YNNKEL (reference sequence). The CDR3 has 16 amino acids. Trimming cost V 0 bases and J 5 bases, with 13 bases left between them. The CDR3 coding sequence is TGTGCCAGCAGCCAAGATCCTAGCGATGCGACCGGGGAGCTGTTTTTT. Amino acid sequence: CASSQDPSDATGELFF.

A few counts support this clonotype. V gene TRBV5-5 combines with J gene TRBJ2-1; 8 positions agree with TRBD1. Germline CDR1 and CDR2: SGHKS and YYEKEE (reference sequence). With 2 bases clipped from V and 2 bases from J, the junction kept 3 bases outside the gene matches. This CDR3 spans 15 amino acids. CDR3 in DNA: TGTGCCAGCAGCTTCGGACAGGGCCCCTACAATGAGCAGTTCTTC. Translation gives CASSFGQGPYNEQFF.

This clonotype appeared a few times. The rearrangement uses TRBV5-1 and TRBJ2-1, with a possible D match to TRBD1 (5 bases). V was trimmed by 0 bases and J by 7 bases, leaving 11 bases between them. The CDR3 is 14 residues long. The V gene's germline CDR1 is SGHRS and CDR2 YFSETQ. The CDR3 coding sequence is TGCGCCAGCAGCTTGGCGGAAGGGGCGAATGAGCAGTTCTTC. This gives the protein CASSLAEGANEQFF.

In DNA form, the CDR3 reads TGTGCCAGCAGGATCGGACAGCGTTATGGCTACACCTTC. Residues: CASRIGQRYGYTF. V usage is TRBV28 and J usage is TRBJ1-2, with TRBD1 as a possible D gene (6 bases). CDR3 length equals 13 residues. The germline gives CDR1 MDHEN, CDR2 SYDVKM. Deletions cut 6 bases from V and 5 bases from J, with 13 bases between.

In its sample, this clonotype was seen many times. This chain connects TRBV7-9 to TRBJ2-1, with no clear D. CDR1 is SEHNR, CDR2 FQNEAQ, per germline (reference sequence). V was shortened by 2 bases and J by 6 bases, with 11 bases between the two germline ends. The CDR3 has 14 amino acids. The CDR3 nucleotides are TGTGCCAGCAGCTTAATCGAAGTGATCAATGAGCAGTTCTTC. It yields the protein CASSLIEVINEQFF.

This clonotype was seen many times. The chain combines TRBV20-1 with TRBJ2-1, with TRBD2 matching over 12 bases. This CDR3 spans 17 amino acids. Germline CDR1 is DFQATT and CDR2 is SNEGSKA (reference sequence). The J segment lost 4 bases and the V segment lost 1 base, leaving 8 bases of the junction unmatched. The CDR3 here is CSARGLAGGPEYNEQFF. The CDR3 nucleotides read TGCAGTGCTAGAGGCCTAGCGGGAGGGCCTGAATACAATGAGCAGTTCTTC.

This clonotype has a count of ten or more. The V and J genes are TRBV20-1 and TRBJ2-5, with 9 bases fitting TRBD2. In germline, CDR1 is DFQATT, CDR2 SNEGSKA (reference sequence). Germline trimming cut 3 bases from V and 2 bases from J; bases unmatched to any gene: 10. CDR3 size: 16 residues. The DNA for the CDR3 is TGCAGTGCTAGCCTCATAGGGAGCGGGAGGCAAGAGACCCAGTACTTC. This codes for CSASLIGSGRQETQYF.

This clonotype was recorded at least ten times. V gene TRBV9 combines with J gene TRBJ2-1; 8 bases match TRBD2. The CDR3 runs 15 residues. V dropped 2 bases and J dropped 2; count of bases not matched to a gene: 3. Germline V CDR1 and CDR2: SGDLS, YYNGEE. The CDR3 DNA reads TGTGCCAGCAGCGTTACTAGCGGAACCTACAATGAGCAGTTCTTC. Encoded protein: CASSVTSGTYNEQFF.

This clonotype appeared a few times. V and J are TRBV4-2 and TRBJ1-5; D may be TRBD1 (6 bases). CDR3 size: 15 residues. Deletions cut 1 base from V and 7 bases from J, with 14 bases between. The V gene's germline CDR1 is LGHNA and CDR2 YNFKEQ. The CDR3 reads CASSQVPGAHQPQHF. The CDR3 coding sequence is TGTGCCAGCAGCCAAGTTCCAGGGGCCCACCAGCCCCAGCATTTT.

In its sample, this clonotype was seen a few times. The rearrangement uses TRBV3-1 and TRBJ1-1; the D is unclear. The germline CDR1 and CDR2 sequences are LGHDT and YNNKEL (reference sequence). The V and J ends lost 0 bases and 1 base respectively, with 3 bases between them. The CDR3 consists of 13 residues. The CDR3 here is CASSQEENTEAFF. CDR3 DNA: TGTGCCAGCAGCCAAGAAGAGAACACTGAAGCTTTCTTT.

There are many counts of this clonotype. The chain joins TRBV10-3 to TRBJ2-7, with TRBD2 as a possible D gene (5 bases). V shed 0 bases and J shed 0 bases, with 6 bases lying between them. This CDR3 comprises 14 residues. CDR1 is ENHRY and CDR2 is SYGVKD in the germline V gene. For the CDR3, the DNA is TGTGCCATCAGTGAGTCGCGGGCCTCCTACGAGCAGTACGTC. Translating gives CAISESRASYEQYV.

V gene TRBV7-9 combines with J gene TRBJ2-7; possibly TRBD1 or TRBD2 for D (5 bases each). This CDR3 has 12 amino acids. Germline V CDR1 and CDR2: SEHNR, FQNEAQ (reference sequence). V lost 4 bases to trimming and J lost 12 bases, with 16 bases between them. This chain's CDR3 is CASSSGRGATYF. The CDR3 DNA reads as TGTGCCAGCAGCTCGGGACGAGGGGCCACGTACTTC.

The genes are TRBV7-2 and TRBJ2-7; D is unclear. The CDR3 spans 14 residues. Germline-derived CDR1 and CDR2 are SGHTA and FQGNSA. V was clipped by 5 bases and J by 3 bases, with 14 bases between them. The CDR3 DNA sequence: TGTGCCAGCAGCACCAGGATTCTATACTACGAGCAGTACTTC. This translates into CASSTRILYYEQYF. Using reference TRBV7-2 and TRBJ2-7 for the parts outside the CDR3, the full variable domain is GAGVSQSPSNKVTEKGKDVELRCDPISGHTALYWYRQSLGQGLEFLIYFQGNSAPDKSGLPSDRFSAERTGGSVSTLTIQRTQQEDSAVYLCASSTRILYYEQYFGPGTRLTVT.

There are many counts of this clonotype. V usage is TRBV5-1 and J usage is TRBJ2-1; 12 bases are a match to TRBD1. The V and J ends lost 0 bases and 5 bases, in that order; junction bases with no gene match: 6. The CDR3 is 17 residues long. Germline V gene sequence: CDR1 SGHRS, CDR2 YFSETQ. The CDR3 coding sequence is TGCGCCAGCAGCTTGGTGGGACAGGGGGCTGGTAACAATGAGCAGTTCTTC. It encodes CASSLVGQGAGNNEQFF.

There are a few counts of this clonotype. The chain uses TRBV7-6 and TRBJ2-7; possible D gene TRBD2, 6 bases. Germline CDR1 and CDR2: SGHVS and FNYEAQ. This CDR3 spans 15 amino acids. Trimming shortened V by 2 bases and J by 2 bases, and 13 bases separated the two germline ends. CDR3 DNA: TGTGCCAGCAGCTTACGCTCCGGGGGACCCTACGAGCAGTACTTC. It translates to CASSLRSGGPYEQYF.

This clonotype was picked up a small number of times. V usage is TRBV5-1 and J usage is TRBJ2-5; a possible D gene is TRBD2 (6 bases). There are 13 residues in the CDR3. V dropped 7 bases and J dropped 4 bases, with 14 bases sitting between them. CDR1 and CDR2 from the germline V gene are SGHRS and YFSETQ. The CDR3 DNA follows: TGCGCCAGCTATGGGAGGCCGGGAGAGACCCAGTACTTC. As protein: CASYGRPGETQYF. Combining the CDR3 with reference TRBV5-1 and TRBJ2-5 gives the whole variable domain KAGVTQTPRYLIKTRGQQVTLSCSPISGHRSVSWYQQTPGQGLQFLFEYFSETQRNKGNFPGRFSGRQFSNSRSEMNVSTLELGDSALYLCASYGRPGETQYFGPGTRLLVL.

This clonotype showed up many times. The V gene is TRBV6-5, the J gene TRBJ1-2, with 7 bases that match TRBD1. J was trimmed by 8 bases and V by 3 bases; bases with no gene match: 9. The germline V gene encodes CDR1 MNHEY and CDR2 SVGAGI. This CDR3 is built from 14 residues. The CDR3 reads CASSYPDRSGGYTF. Here the CDR3 DNA reads TGTGCCAGCAGTTATCCGGACAGGTCTGGGGGCTACACCTTC.

This clonotype was observed at least ten times. V and J are TRBV24-1 and TRBJ2-3; a possible D gene is TRBD1 (5 bases). The CDR3 length is 14 residues. Deletions cut 3 bases from V and 0 bases from J, with 6 bases between. CDR1 KGHDR and CDR2 SFDVKD come from the germline V gene. CDR3 nucleotides: TGTGCCACCAGTGATGCAGGGAGCACAGATACGCAGTATTTT. Translated, it gives CATSDAGSTDTQYF.

This clonotype was observed a handful of times. J is TRBJ2-3 and V is TRBV10-3; 8 bases match TRBD2. V dropped 3 bases and J dropped 3; count of bases not matched to a gene: 8. Germline lookup yields CDR1 ENHRY and CDR2 SYGVKD. The CDR3 has 16 amino acids. The DNA for the CDR3 is TGTGCCATCAGTGACAATATGGCGGGAGGTACAGATACGCAGTATTTT. Its protein product is CAISDNMAGGTDTQYF.

Many counts were recorded for this clonotype. The V call is TRBV5-1, the J call TRBJ2-3, with 11 positions matching TRBD2. V was clipped by 1 base and J by 2 bases; unmatched bases: 6. The CDR3 has 17 residues. The germline V gene has CDR1 SGHRS and CDR2 YFSETQ. This CDR3 is CASSLLKGLADTDTQYF. DNA for the CDR3: TGCGCCAGCAGCTTGTTAAAGGGACTAGCGGACACAGATACGCAGTATTTT.

This clonotype was observed a handful of times. The chain couples TRBV7-2 to TRBJ1-4; 7 bases are shared with TRBD1. Germline V gene sequence: CDR1 SGHTA, CDR2 FQGNSA. After removal of 5 bases from V and 11 bases from J, the junction contained 8 bases not matched to a gene. This CDR3 comprises 13 residues. The CDR3 region has the DNA TGTGCCAGCAGCACGGGACAGAGGGAGAAACTGTTTTTT. Amino acids: CASSTGQREKLFF.